This TCR beta chain was recovered during a study of blood T cell repertoires in COVID-19. Profiling relied on immunoSEQ multiplex PCR, and the TCRdb table lists in-frame clones only, not all of them. This table has over 150,000 clones, around 74% appearing once. The CDR3 totals 16 residues. V was cut by 0 bases and J by 0 bases, with 11 bases left in between. From germline, CDR1 is LGHNA and CDR2 YSLEER. Sample: peripheral blood. The V gene is TRBV4-3, the J gene TRBJ1-2, with D hard to call. This sequence originates from a woman older than 75 with acute or convalescent COVID-19. CDR3 coding DNA: TGCGCCAGCAGCCAAGATTGGCAGACTACTAACTATGGCTACACCTTC. This translates into CASSQDWQTTNYGYTF.